Detailed here is one TCR beta chain. Clones were read by immunoSEQ multiplex PCR, and TCRdb kept only the in-frame ones, dropping some. The sample records 440,000 or so clones, 90% being singletons. V lost 1 base and J lost 5, with 14 bases in between. Germline V CDR1 and CDR2: SGHAT, FQNNGV. This CDR3 has 15 residues. The source of the sample is a study of Ad26.COV2.S vaccination and SARS-CoV-2 variants. Indicated treatment: around 19 received Ad26.COV2.S at low or high dose, single or two shots; roughly 5 received placebo; per-sample allocation not given. Material that was analyzed had been drawn on day 63 after the first vaccine or placebo injection. This Boston cohort included adults aged 18-55 years.

The clonotype comes from a person between 18 and 59 years old who received the Ad26.COV2.S COVID-19 vaccine or a placebo. Sequences were derived from peripheral blood, sampled in a trial of Ad26.COV2.S vaccine versus placebo. This chain uses TRBV11-2 with TRBJ2-5, with D tentatively TRBD2 (6 bases). CDR3: CASSLGGGRGETQYF. As DNA, the CDR3 is TGTGCCAGCAGCTTAGGGGGCGGCCGGGGGGAGACCCAGTACTTC. Full variable domain (missing parts from reference TRBV11-2 and TRBJ2-5): EAGVAQSPRYKIIEKRQSVAFWCNPISGHATLYWYQQILGQGPKLLIQFQNNGVVDDSQLPKDRFSAERLKGVDSTLKIQPAKLEDSAVYLCASSLGGGRGETQYFGPGTRLLVL.